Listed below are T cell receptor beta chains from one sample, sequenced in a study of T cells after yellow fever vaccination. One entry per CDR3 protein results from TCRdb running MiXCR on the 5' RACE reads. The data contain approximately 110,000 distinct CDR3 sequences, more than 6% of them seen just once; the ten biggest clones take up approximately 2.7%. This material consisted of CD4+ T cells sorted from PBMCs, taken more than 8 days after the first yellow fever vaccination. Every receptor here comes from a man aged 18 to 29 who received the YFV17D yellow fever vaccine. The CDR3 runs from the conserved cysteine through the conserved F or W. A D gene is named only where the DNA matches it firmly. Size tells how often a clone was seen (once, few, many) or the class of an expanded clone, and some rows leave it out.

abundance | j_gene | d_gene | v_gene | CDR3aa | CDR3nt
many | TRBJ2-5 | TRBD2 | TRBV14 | CASSPLGLAEETQYF | TGTGCCAGCAGCCCCTTGGGACTAGCGGAAGAGACCCAGTACTTC
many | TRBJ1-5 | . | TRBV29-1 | CSVMTGGNQPQHF | TGCAGCGTCATGACAGGAGGCAATCAGCCCCAGCATTTT
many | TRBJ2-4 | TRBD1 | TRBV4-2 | CASSLRRDRAAKNIQYF | TGTGCCAGCAGCCTCCGTCGGGACAGGGCAGCCAAAAACATTCAGTACTTC
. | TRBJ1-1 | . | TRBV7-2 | CASSFQLATEAFF | TGTGCCAGCAGCTTTCAGTTGGCCACTGAAGCTTTCTTT
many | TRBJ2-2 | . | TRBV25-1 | CASSQDWGTGELFF | TGTGCCAGCAGTCAAGATTGGGGAACCGGGGAGCTGTTTTTT
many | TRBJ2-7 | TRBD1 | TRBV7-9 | CASSVKSGTEYEQYF | TGTGCCAGCAGCGTAAAGTCCGGGACAGAGTACGAGCAGTACTTC
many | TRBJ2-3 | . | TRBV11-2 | CASSWDSTDTQYF | TGTGCCAGCAGCTGGGACAGCACAGATACGCAGTATTTT
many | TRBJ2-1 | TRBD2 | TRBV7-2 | CASSLGLADYNEQFF | TGTGCCAGCAGCTTAGGGCTAGCGGATTACAATGAGCAGTTCTTC
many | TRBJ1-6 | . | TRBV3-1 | CASSMKPGAGNSPLHF | TGTGCCAGCAGCATGAAGCCGGGGGCAGGTAATTCACCCCTCCACTTT
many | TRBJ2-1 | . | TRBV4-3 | CASSPGTRIYNEQFF | TGCGCCAGCAGCCCCGGGACCAGGATATACAATGAGCAGTTCTTC
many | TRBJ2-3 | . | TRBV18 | CASSPPTVSTDTQYF | TGTGCCAGCTCACCACCCACCGTGAGCACAGATACGCAGTATTTT
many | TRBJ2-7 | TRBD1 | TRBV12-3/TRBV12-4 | CASSLEAQGAYEQYF | TGTGCCAGCAGTTTAGAAGCACAGGGGGCCTACGAGCAGTACTTC
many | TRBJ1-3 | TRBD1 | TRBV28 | CASSWDSTIYF | TGTGCCAGCAGTTGGGACAGCACCATATATTTT
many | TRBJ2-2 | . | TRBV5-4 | CASSPGSGWTGELFF | TGTGCCAGCAGCCCCGGTTCCGGGTGGACCGGGGAGCTGTTTTTT
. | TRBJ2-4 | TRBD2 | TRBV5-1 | CASSERGGRGNIQYF | TGCGCCAGCAGCGAGCGGGGGGGCCGAGGAAACATTCAGTACTTC
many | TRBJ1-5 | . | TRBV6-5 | CASSYDGNQPQHF | TGTGCCAGCAGTTACGACGGGAATCAGCCCCAGCATTTT
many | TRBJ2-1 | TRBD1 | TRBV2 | CASSRQGARFF | TGTGCCAGCAGCCGACAGGGGGCGCGGTTCTTC
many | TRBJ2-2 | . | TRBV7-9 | CASSPRAGTGELFF | TGTGCCAGCAGCCCACGGGCAGGGACCGGGGAGCTGTTTTTT
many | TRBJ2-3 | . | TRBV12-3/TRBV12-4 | CASSPRTDTQYF | TGTGCCAGCAGTCCCCGCACAGATACGCAGTATTTT
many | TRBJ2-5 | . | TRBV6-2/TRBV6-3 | CASSYLEETQYF | TGTGCCAGCAGTTACTTGGAAGAGACCCAGTACTTC
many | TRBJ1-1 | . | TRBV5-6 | CASSLGTARTEAFF | TGTGCCAGCAGCTTGGGGACGGCCAGGACTGAAGCTTTCTTT
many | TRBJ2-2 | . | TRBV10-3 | CAISESWRNTGELFF | TGTGCCATCAGTGAGTCGTGGAGGAACACCGGGGAGCTGTTTTTT
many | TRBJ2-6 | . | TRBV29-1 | CSVEVQNGANVLTF | TGCAGCGTTGAAGTCCAGAACGGGGCCAACGTCCTGACTTTC
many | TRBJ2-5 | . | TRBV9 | CASSTGSGRETQYF | TGTGCCAGCAGTACCGGGTCGGGACGGGAGACCCAGTACTTC
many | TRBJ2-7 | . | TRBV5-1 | CASSKVPSDSTVTYEQYF | TGCGCCAGCTCTAAGGTCCCCAGCGACTCGACAGTGACCTACGAGCAGTACTTC
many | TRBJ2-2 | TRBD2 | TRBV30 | CAWKVRASGANTGELFF | TGTGCCTGGAAGGTTAGGGCTAGCGGTGCGAACACCGGGGAGCTGTTTTTT
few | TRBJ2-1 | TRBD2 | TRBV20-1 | CSATQVRGGPGYNEQFF | TGCAGTGCTACCCAAGTGCGCGGGGGGCCCGGATACAATGAGCAGTTCTTC
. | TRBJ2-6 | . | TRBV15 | CATSRVPYASGANVLTF | TGTGCCACCAGCAGGGTACCCTACGCATCTGGGGCCAACGTCCTGACTTTC
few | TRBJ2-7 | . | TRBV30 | CAWSAGSNPYEQYF | TGTGCCTGGAGTGCCGGGTCTAACCCCTACGAGCAGTACTTC
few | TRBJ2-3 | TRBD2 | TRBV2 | CTFRSWRGGREIDTDTQYF | TGTACCTTCAGGAGTTGGCGGGGGGGCCGTGAGATTGACACAGATACGCAGTATTTT
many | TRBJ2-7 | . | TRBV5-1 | CASSATFYEQYF | TGCGCCAGCAGCGCCACATTCTACGAGCAGTACTTC